The 4 T cell receptor beta chains below come from one sample, sequenced in a study of cytomegalovirus exposure and HLA in healthy donors. The PCR employed 60 Vbeta primers together with 13 Jbeta primers. TCRdb keeps only in-frame clones here, not all; method: immunoSEQ multiplex PCR. This sample yields 130,000 or so clones, of which 75% are seen a single time; about 3.1% belongs to the top ten. Sequencing input: PBMCs. These receptor sequences come from a middle-aged man in good health and CMV-seronegative.

V usage is TRBV6-5 and J usage is TRBJ2-5; 8 bases agree with TRBD1. After removal of 5 bases from V and 1 base from J, the junction contained 6 bases not matched to a gene. The CDR3 consists of 15 residues. CDR1 and CDR2 from the germline V gene are MNHEY and SVGAGI. DNA of the CDR3: TGTGCCAGCAGTCACGGACAGGGTCCCCAAGAGACCCAGTACTTC. Translating it yields CASSHGQGPQETQYF.

V is TRBV6-5 and J is TRBJ1-4; D is perhaps TRBD1 (6 bases). Trimming took 7 bases from V and 3 from J, leaving 15 bases between them. The germline V gene has CDR1 MNHEY and CDR2 SVGAGI. The length of the CDR3 is 15 residues. The CDR3 DNA follows: TGTGCCAGCACCGCCGCGGGGGCGGCTAATGAAAAACTGTTTTTT. Translation: CASTAAGAANEKLFF.

CDR3 coding DNA: TGTGCCAGCAGGGCGACGGGACAGGGCTACGAGCAGTACTTC. The encoded protein is CASRATGQGYEQYF. The gene calls are TRBV6-6 and TRBJ2-5; 9 nucleotides match TRBD1. The end of the DNA fits TRBJ2-7 better, so the J call may be wrong. The germline V gene encodes CDR1 MNHNY and CDR2 SVGAGI (reference sequence). There are 14 residues in the CDR3.

V and J are TRBV7-3 and TRBJ1-1; D is possibly TRBD1 (6 bases). Germline V gene data show CDR1 as SGHTA and CDR2 as FQGTGA. Trimming shortened V by 3 bases and J by 6 bases, and 20 bases separated the two germline ends. This CDR3 is built from 16 residues. As DNA, the CDR3 is TGTGCCAGCAGCTTCGAACTGGGACACGCATTACCTGAAGCTTTCTTT. Residues: CASSFELGHALPEAFF.